This entry lists 5 T cell receptor beta chains sequenced from one sample in a study of T cells after yellow fever vaccination. TCRdb re-derived calls from the 5' RACE reads in MiXCR, one entry per CDR3 protein. The sample yields a few hundred thousand distinct CDR3 sequences, 11% seen once. The source was PBMCs, collected on the day of the first yellow fever vaccination. These receptors were collected from a man between 18 and 35 years old who received the YFV17D yellow fever vaccine.

The DNA of the CDR3 is TGTGCCAGCAGAGAACAGGGGGCCACCGGGGAGCTGTTTTTT. As protein: CASREQGATGELFF. The chain combines TRBV5-4 with TRBJ2-2; 9 bases agree with TRBD1. The V gene's germline CDR1 is SGHNT and CDR2 YYREEE (reference sequence). The CDR3 length is 14 residues. The V and J ends lost 5 bases and 4 bases, in that order; junction bases with no gene match: 3.

This clonotype occurred many times. This sequence joins TRBV5-1 and TRBJ1-4, with a weak D call TRBD1 (5 bases). This CDR3 comprises 14 residues. Germline V gene lookup returns CDR1 SGHRS and CDR2 YFSETQ. Trimming removed 3 bases at V and 1 base at J, with 7 bases between. This CDR3 reads CASSSDITNEKLFF. The CDR3, as DNA: TGCGCCAGCAGCTCGGACATAACTAATGAAAAACTGTTTTTT.

The CDR3 spells CASSSLAGAVNTGELFF. Here the CDR3 DNA reads TGTGCCAGCAGCTCACTAGCGGGGGCCGTAAACACCGGGGAGCTGTTTTTT. The genes are TRBV7-9 and TRBJ2-2, with TRBD2 matching over 11 bases. The J segment lost 2 bases and the V segment lost 4 bases, leaving 6 bases of the junction unmatched. Germline V lookup: CDR1 SEHNR, CDR2 FQNEAQ (reference sequence). This CDR3 has 17 residues.

In this sample, this clonotype turned up a few times. J is TRBJ2-5 and V is TRBV7-9, with TRBD2 as a possible D gene (5 bases). Germline CDR1 reads SEHNR; CDR2 reads FQNEAQ (reference sequence). This CDR3 contains 13 residues. The ends were cut back, 8 bases at V and 3 bases at J, with 13 bases in the middle. In DNA form, the CDR3 reads TGTGCCAGCGCTCTCTGGGGAGAAGAGACCCAGTACTTC. It encodes CASALWGEETQYF.

This clonotype appeared a few times. J is TRBJ1-1 and V is TRBV12-3 or TRBV12-4; D is undetermined. This CDR3 has 14 amino acids. V was clipped by 3 bases and J by 2 bases, with 10 bases between them. Written as DNA, the CDR3 is TGTGCCAGCAGTTTGAGAGGGTCCAACACTGAAGCTTTCTTT. This translates into CASSLRGSNTEAFF.